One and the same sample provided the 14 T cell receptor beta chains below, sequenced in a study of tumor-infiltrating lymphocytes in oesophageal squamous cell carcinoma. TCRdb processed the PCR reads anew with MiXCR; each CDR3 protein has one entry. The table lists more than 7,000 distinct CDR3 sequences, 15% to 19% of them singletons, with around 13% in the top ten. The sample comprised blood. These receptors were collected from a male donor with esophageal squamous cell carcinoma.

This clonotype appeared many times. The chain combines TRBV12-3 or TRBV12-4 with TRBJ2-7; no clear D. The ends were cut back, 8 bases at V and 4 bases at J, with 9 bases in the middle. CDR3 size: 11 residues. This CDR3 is CASGLVYEQYF. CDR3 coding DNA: TGTGCCAGCGGGTTAGTGTACGAGCAGTACTTC.

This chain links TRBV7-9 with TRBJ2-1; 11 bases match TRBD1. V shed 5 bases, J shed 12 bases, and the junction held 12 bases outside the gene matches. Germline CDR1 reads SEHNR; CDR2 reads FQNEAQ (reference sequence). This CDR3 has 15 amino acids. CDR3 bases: TGTGCCAGCAGCATGGGGACAGGGGGGTCCTACGTGCAGTTCTTC. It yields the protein CASSMGTGGSYVQFF.

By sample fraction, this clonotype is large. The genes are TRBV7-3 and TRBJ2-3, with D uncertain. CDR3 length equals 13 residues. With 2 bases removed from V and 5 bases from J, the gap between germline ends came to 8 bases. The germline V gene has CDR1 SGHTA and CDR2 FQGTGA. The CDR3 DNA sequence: TGTGCCAGCAGCTTATCCCCTGGAGATACGCAGTATTTT. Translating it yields CASSLSPGDTQYF.

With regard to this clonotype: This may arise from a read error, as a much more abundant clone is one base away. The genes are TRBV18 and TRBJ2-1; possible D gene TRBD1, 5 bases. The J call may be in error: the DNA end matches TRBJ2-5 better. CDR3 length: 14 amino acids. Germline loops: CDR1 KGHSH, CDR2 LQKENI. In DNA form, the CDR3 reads TGTGCCAGCTCAGCAGATGGGGCTTCGGAGACCCAGTACTTC. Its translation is CASSADGASETQYF.

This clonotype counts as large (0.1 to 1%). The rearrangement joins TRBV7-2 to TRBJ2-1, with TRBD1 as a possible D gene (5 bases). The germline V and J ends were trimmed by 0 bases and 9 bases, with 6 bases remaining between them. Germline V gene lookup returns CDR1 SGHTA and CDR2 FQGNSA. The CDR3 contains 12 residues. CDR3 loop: CASSLAQGEQFF. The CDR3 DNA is TGTGCCAGCAGCTTAGCGCAGGGTGAGCAGTTCTTC.

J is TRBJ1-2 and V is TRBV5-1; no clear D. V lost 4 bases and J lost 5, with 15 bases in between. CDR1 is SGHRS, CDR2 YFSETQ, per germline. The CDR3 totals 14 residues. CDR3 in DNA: TGCGCCAGCAGCCCCGCGAAGGGCTCTTATGGCTACACCTTC. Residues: CASSPAKGSYGYTF.

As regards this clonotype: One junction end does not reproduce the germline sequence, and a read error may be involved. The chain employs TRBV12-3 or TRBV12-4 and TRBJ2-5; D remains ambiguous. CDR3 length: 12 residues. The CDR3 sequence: CASSRWARRPIF. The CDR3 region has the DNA TGTGCCAGCAGCCGCTGGGCCAGGCGCCCAATCTTC.

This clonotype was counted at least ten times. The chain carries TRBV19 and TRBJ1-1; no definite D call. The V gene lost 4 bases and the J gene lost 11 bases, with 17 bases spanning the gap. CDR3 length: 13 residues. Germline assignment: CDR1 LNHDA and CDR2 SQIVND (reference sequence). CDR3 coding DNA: TGTGCCAGTAGTACCAGCACGTTGGTGTACGCTTTCTTT. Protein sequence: CASSTSTLVYAFF.

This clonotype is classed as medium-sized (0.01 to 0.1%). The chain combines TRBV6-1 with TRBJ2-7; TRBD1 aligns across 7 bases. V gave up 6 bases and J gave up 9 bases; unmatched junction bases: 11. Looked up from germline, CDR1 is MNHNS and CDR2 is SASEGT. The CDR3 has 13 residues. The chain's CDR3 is CASSGTVYEGQYF. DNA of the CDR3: TGTGCCAGCAGCGGGACAGTCTACGAGGGGCAGTACTTC.

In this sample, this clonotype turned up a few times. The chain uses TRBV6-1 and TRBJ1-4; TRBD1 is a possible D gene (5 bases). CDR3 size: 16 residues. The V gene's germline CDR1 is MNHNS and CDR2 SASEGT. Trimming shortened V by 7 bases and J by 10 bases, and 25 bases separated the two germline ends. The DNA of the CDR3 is TGTGCCAGCACTCCCGACGGGGCGGGGGGTAGTGGAAAACTGTTTTTT. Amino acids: CASTPDGAGGSGKLFF.

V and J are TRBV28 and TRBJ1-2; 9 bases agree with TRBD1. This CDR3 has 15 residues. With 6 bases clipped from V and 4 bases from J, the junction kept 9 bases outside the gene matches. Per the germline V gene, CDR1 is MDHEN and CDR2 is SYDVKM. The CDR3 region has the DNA TGTGCCAGCAGCACCGGGACAGGGAAACCCTATGGCTACACCTTC. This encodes CASSTGTGKPYGYTF.

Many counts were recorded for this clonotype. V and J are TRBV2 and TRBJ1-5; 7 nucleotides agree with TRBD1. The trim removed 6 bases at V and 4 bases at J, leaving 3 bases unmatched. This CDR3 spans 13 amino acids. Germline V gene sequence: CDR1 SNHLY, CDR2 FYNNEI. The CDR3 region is CASRTRGNQPQHF. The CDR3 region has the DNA TGTGCCAGCAGAACCAGGGGGAATCAGCCCCAGCATTTT.

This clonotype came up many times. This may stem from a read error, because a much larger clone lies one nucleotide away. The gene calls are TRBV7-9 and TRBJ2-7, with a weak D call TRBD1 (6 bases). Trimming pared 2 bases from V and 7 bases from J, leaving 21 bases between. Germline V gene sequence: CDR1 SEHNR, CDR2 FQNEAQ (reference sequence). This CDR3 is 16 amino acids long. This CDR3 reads CASSLTTGRSYNEQYF. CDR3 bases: TGTGCCAGCAGCTTAACGACAGGACGCTCCTACAATGAGCAGTACTTC.

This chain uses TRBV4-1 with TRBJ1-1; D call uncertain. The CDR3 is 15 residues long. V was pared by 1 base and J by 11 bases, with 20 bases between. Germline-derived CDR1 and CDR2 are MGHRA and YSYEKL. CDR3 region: CASSQAATLAPEAFF. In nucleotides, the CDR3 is TGCGCCAGCAGCCAAGCTGCGACCTTGGCTCCAGAGGCTTTCTTT.